The 27 T cell receptor beta chains in this list originate from one sample, sequenced in a study of blood T cell repertoires in COVID-19. Using immunoSEQ multiplex PCR, the repertoire was profiled, and TCRdb retains in-frame clones only, with some absent. The sample includes 400,000 to 450,000 clones, approximately 89% seen only once; the top ten take about 1.4%. The sequenced material came from peripheral blood. All receptors come from a woman in her 40s with COVID-19, enrolled during active disease.

The chain employs TRBV4-1 and TRBJ2-7, with TRBD1 matching 11 bases. The germline CDR1 and CDR2 sequences are MGHRA and YSYEKL. This CDR3 is 15 amino acids long. With 3 bases clipped from V and 6 bases from J, the junction kept 7 bases outside the gene matches. CDR3 bases: TGCGCCAGCAGCCACTTGGGACAGGGGGGAGGCGAGCAGTACTTC. It codes for CASSHLGQGGGEQYF.

The CDR3, as DNA: TGTGCCACCGGACAGGGAGGCAATGAAAAACTGTTTTTT. Its translation is CATGQGGNEKLFF. This sequence joins TRBV10-3 and TRBJ1-4; 8 nucleotides line up with TRBD1. Germline assignment: CDR1 ENHRY and CDR2 SYGVKD. The CDR3 is 13 residues long. The ends lost 10 bases at V and 5 bases at J; junction bases unmatched: 6.

The chain employs TRBV27 and TRBJ2-3, with a possible D match to TRBD2 (6 bases). Germline V gives CDR1 MNHEY, CDR2 SMNVEV (reference sequence). The V gene lost 3 bases and the J gene lost 5 bases, with 12 bases spanning the gap. There are 14 residues in the CDR3. This CDR3 is CASSLLRREDTQYF. In nucleotides, the CDR3 is TGTGCCAGCAGTTTGCTCAGGCGGGAAGATACGCAGTATTTT.

The chain recombines TRBV19 with TRBJ1-4; D is undetermined. The CDR3 spans 15 residues. CDR1 and CDR2 from the germline V gene are LNHDA and SQIVND (reference sequence). V was clipped by 1 base and J by 4 bases, with 10 bases between them. The CDR3 reads CASSIGAAHNEKLFF. The CDR3 DNA is TGTGCCAGTAGTATAGGGGCAGCCCATAATGAAAAACTGTTTTTT.

There are a few counts of this clone. The CDR3: CSVRGLASYEQYF. The CDR3 nucleotides are TGCAGCGTACGCGGACTCGCATCCTACGAGCAGTACTTC. This sequence joins TRBV29-1 and TRBJ2-7; a weak D match, TRBD2 (5 bases). CDR3 length: 13 residues. Germline V gene data show CDR1 as SQVTM and CDR2 as ANQGSEA. V was clipped by 6 bases and J by 1 base, with 13 bases between them.

The chain uses TRBV18 and TRBJ1-3; D might be TRBD1 (6 bases). V lost 4 bases and J lost 4, with 20 bases in between. From germline, CDR1 is KGHSH and CDR2 LQKENI. The CDR3 is made up of 17 amino acids. CDR3 protein: CASSLLDSGEYGNTIYF. Here the CDR3 DNA reads TGTGCCAGCTCACTACTGGACAGTGGGGAATACGGAAACACCATATATTTT.

V is TRBV28 and J is TRBJ2-4, with unresolved D. The CDR3 runs to 15 residues. The germline V gene encodes CDR1 MDHEN and CDR2 SYDVKM. V was shortened by 5 bases and J by 1 base, with 12 bases between the two germline ends. This chain's CDR3 is CASSPPGTAKNIQYF. Here the CDR3 DNA reads TGTGCCAGCAGTCCTCCGGGTACGGCCAAAAACATTCAGTACTTC.

The chain joins TRBV12-5 to TRBJ2-7; 7 nucleotides align to TRBD1. The CDR3 covers 15 residues. V lost 0 bases to trimming and J lost 3 bases; unmatched junction nucleotides: 5. The V gene's germline CDR1 is LGHNT and CDR2 FRNRAP. The CDR3 is CASGLVPPGGYEQYF. The CDR3 DNA reads TGTGCTAGTGGTTTGGTACCCCCAGGGGGCTACGAGCAGTACTTC.

This chain links TRBV12-3 or TRBV12-4 with TRBJ2-5; no firm D call. The CDR3 loop spans 12 amino acids. V was trimmed by 3 bases and J by 4 bases, leaving 6 bases between them. The CDR3 sequence is CASSLSRETQYF. CDR3 in DNA: TGTGCCAGCAGTTTGAGTCGAGAGACCCAGTACTTC.

The gene calls are TRBV28 and TRBJ1-6; D is unclear. The CDR3 sequence is 13 residues long. Trimming removed 10 bases at V and 6 bases at J, with 13 bases between. Per the germline V gene, CDR1 is MDHEN and CDR2 is SYDVKM. The CDR3 sequence is CATETAVNSPLHF. CDR3 in DNA: TGTGCCACCGAAACAGCGGTTAATTCACCCCTCCACTTT.

The genes are TRBV5-6 and TRBJ1-1, with 11 bases lining up with TRBD1. With 2 bases clipped from V and 5 bases from J, the junction kept 5 bases outside the gene matches. CDR3 length: 15 residues. Germline V gene sequence: CDR1 SGHDT, CDR2 YYEEEE. The CDR3 protein is CASSLLDRGRTEAFF. CDR3 DNA sequence: TGTGCCAGCAGCTTATTGGACAGGGGGCGAACTGAAGCTTTCTTT.

V usage is TRBV23-1 and J usage is TRBJ1-5; the D is unclear. TRBV23-1 is classed as an ORF, of uncertain function. V was clipped by 4 bases and J by 4 bases, with 17 bases between them. The CDR3 has 16 residues. CDR3 DNA: TGCGCCAGCAGTCCCACTGGAGGCAGGTTAAATCAGCCCCAGCATTTT. It specifies CASSPTGGRLNQPQHF.

The genes are TRBV7-2 and TRBJ1-2; D unclear. Trimming left V 2 bases short and J 4 bases short, with 11 bases between. CDR3 length equals 14 residues. Germline values: CDR1 SGHTA, CDR2 FQGNSA. CDR3 sequence: CASSLFGGSYGYTF. The DNA of the CDR3 is TGTGCCAGCAGCTTATTTGGAGGATCCTATGGCTACACCTTC.

This chain joins TRBV18 and TRBJ1-2, with TRBD1 matching over 7 bases. With V trimmed by 3 bases and J by 6 bases, 7 bases remained unmatched. The CDR3 is 14 amino acids. The germline V gene encodes CDR1 KGHSH and CDR2 LQKENI. The CDR3 spells CASSPRQGLNGYTF. CDR3 nucleotides: TGTGCCAGCTCACCGAGACAGGGACTTAATGGCTACACCTTC.

The chain combines TRBV29-1 with TRBJ2-1; 7 bases are a match to TRBD2. Germline CDR1 SQVTM, CDR2 ANQGSEA. Unmatched junction bases numbered 15, after V lost 5 bases and J lost 2 bases. The CDR3 is 17 residues long. CDR3 nucleotide sequence: TGCAGCGTTATTGGCTATTTATCTAGCGGCACCTACAATGAGCAGTTCTTC. Amino acids: CSVIGYLSSGTYNEQFF.

The chain carries TRBV24-1 and TRBJ1-4, with TRBD1 matching over 10 bases. Germline CDR1 KGHDR, CDR2 SFDVKD. Trimming cost V 3 bases and J 6 bases; bases outside gene matches: 3. The CDR3 loop spans 15 amino acids. CDR3 residues: CATSDAGTGDEKLFF. The CDR3 region has the DNA TGTGCCACCAGTGATGCCGGGACAGGGGATGAAAAACTGTTTTTT.

The rearrangement uses TRBV28 and TRBJ2-2; TRBD2 matches 12 bases. The V gene end was trimmed by 4 bases and the J gene end by 4 bases; junction bases not matched to a gene: 16. This CDR3 is 20 amino acids long. Germline CDR1 MDHEN, CDR2 SYDVKM. The DNA for the CDR3 is TGTGCCAGCAGTTCCCCTCGGCCGGGACTAGCGGGCTATAGCACCGGGGAGCTGTTTTTT. Amino acids: CASSSPRPGLAGYSTGELFF.

The V gene is TRBV28, the J gene TRBJ2-1; D might be TRBD1 (6 bases). This CDR3 has 13 residues. Germline-derived CDR1 and CDR2 are MDHEN and SYDVKM. Trimming took off 3 bases at V and 10 bases at J, with 13 bases between the two ends. CDR3 coding DNA: TGTGCCAGCAGTTTCCCCCTCGGGACAGAGCAGTTCTTC. This gives the protein CASSFPLGTEQFF.

J is TRBJ2-2 and V is TRBV9, with D tentatively TRBD1 (6 bases). This CDR3 is 17 amino acids long. Trimming pared 0 bases from V and 3 bases from J, leaving 15 bases between. CDR1 SGDLS and CDR2 YYNGEE come from the germline V gene. The CDR3 reads CASSVGPGQSYTGELFF. As DNA, the CDR3 is TGTGCCAGCAGCGTAGGACCGGGACAATCTTACACCGGGGAGCTGTTTTTT. Variable domain in full (rest from reference TRBV9 and TRBJ2-2): DSGVTQTPKHLITATGQRVTLRCSPRSGDLSVYWYQQSLDQGLQFLIQYYNGEERAKGNILERFSAQQFPDLHSELNLSSLELGDSALYFCASSVGPGQSYTGELFFGEGSRLTVL.

V usage is TRBV19 and J usage is TRBJ1-5; 7 bases are shared with TRBD1. The germline gives CDR1 LNHDA, CDR2 SQIVND (reference sequence). The CDR3 has 15 amino acids. V shed 9 bases, J shed 3 bases, and the junction held 11 bases outside the gene matches. The CDR3 region has the DNA TGTGCCAGCTCTAAGGGACAGAACCTCAATCAGCCCCAGCATTTT. Protein: CASSKGQNLNQPQHF.

The gene calls are TRBV6-5 and TRBJ2-1; perhaps TRBD2 as D (6 bases). The CDR3 totals 14 residues. V lost 5 bases and J lost 3, with 11 bases in between. Germline V gene sequence: CDR1 MNHEY, CDR2 SVGAGI. The CDR3 nucleotides are TGTGCCAGCAGTCCCCCGGGACTCTACAATGAGCAGTTCTTC. It specifies CASSPPGLYNEQFF.

The chain carries TRBV5-1 and TRBJ1-2; 7 bases map to TRBD1. There are 13 residues in the CDR3. Germline loops: CDR1 SGHRS, CDR2 YFSETQ. Germline trimming cut 4 bases from V and 4 bases from J; bases unmatched to any gene: 4. CDR3 loop: CASSRDSPYGYTF. CDR3 coding DNA: TGCGCCAGCAGCCGGGACAGCCCCTATGGCTACACCTTC.

This clone was picked up a small number of times. J is TRBJ1-5 and V is TRBV27, with 8 bases identical to TRBD1. After removal of 4 bases from V and 3 bases from J, the junction contained 8 bases not matched to a gene. The CDR3 is made up of 16 amino acids. Germline CDR1 and CDR2: MNHEY and SMNVEV (reference sequence). CDR3 in DNA: TGTGCCAGCAGTTCCCCGAACAGGGGGAACAATCAGCCCCAGCATTTT. It translates to CASSSPNRGNNQPQHF.

The rearrangement joins TRBV6-4 to TRBJ2-3, with unresolved D. This CDR3 region has 12 residues. Trimming took 5 bases from V and 9 from J, leaving 12 bases between them. In germline, CDR1 is MRHNA, CDR2 SNTAGT. For the CDR3, the DNA is TGTGCCAGCAGTTCTGATAGAGTCACGCAGTATTTT. Translation: CASSSDRVTQYF.

The V and J genes are TRBV25-1 and TRBJ1-2; 9 nucleotides align to TRBD1. Germline values: CDR1 MGHDK, CDR2 SYGVNS. This CDR3 is 13 amino acids long. V gave up 2 bases and J gave up 8 bases; unmatched junction bases: 3. In DNA form, the CDR3 reads TGTGCCAGCAGTGAAACGACAGGGGGAGGCTACACCTTC. Amino acid sequence: CASSETTGGGYTF.

The chain is built from TRBV2 and TRBJ2-3, with 9 nucleotides matching TRBD2. V trimming: 5 bases; J trimming: 2 bases; junction bases outside the gene matches: 8. The CDR3 has 16 residues. Per germline, CDR1 SNHLY and CDR2 FYNNEI. CDR3 amino acids: CASSRVAGAYTDTQYF. CDR3 DNA sequence: TGTGCCAGCAGTCGGGTAGCGGGGGCCTACACAGATACGCAGTATTTT. Combining the CDR3 with reference TRBV2 and TRBJ2-3 gives the whole variable domain EPEVTQTPSHQVTQMGQEVILRCVPISNHLYFYWYRQILGQKVEFLVSFYNNEISEKSEIFDDQFSVERPDGSNFTLKIRSTKLEDSAMYFCASSRVAGAYTDTQYFGPGTRLTVL.

This chain links TRBV6-4 with TRBJ1-1; a weak D match, TRBD1 (5 bases). CDR3 length: 13 residues. From germline, CDR1 is MRHNA and CDR2 SNTAGT. The V end was cut by 8 bases, the J end by 4 bases, with 14 bases between. The CDR3 here is CASSSQGGTEAFF. The CDR3 DNA follows: TGTGCCAGCTCTTCCCAGGGTGGCACTGAAGCTTTCTTT.